This TCR beta chain was found in a study of T cell repertoires in ileal Crohn's disease. Study-wide findings and caveats: Mucosal expansions were suggested to be mainly CD8 T cells. Compared with non-smokers, active smokers at surgery showed more clonal expansions.

This clone has only one observation. What it binds is not known. From germline, CDR1 is SNHLY and CDR2 FYNNEI. V was shortened by 5 bases and J by 3 bases, with 5 bases between the two germline ends. The CDR3 runs 11 residues. Eligibility required adulthood, ileal or ileocolonic Crohn's disease and indicated ileocolonic resection. Profiling relied on immunoSEQ multiplex PCR, and the TCRdb table lists in-frame clones only, not all of them. The repertoire holds some 17,000 clones, with roughly two thirds as singletons. The sequence derives from an adult with Crohn's disease. This chain links TRBV2 with TRBJ2-7; D is unresolved. Sample: ileal tissue. CDR3 sequence reads: CASSYSYEQYF. The CDR3 nucleotides read TGTGCCAGCAGTTACAGCTACGAGCAGTACTTC.